This T cell receptor beta chain was sequenced for a study of immune evolution from preneoplasia to lung adenocarcinoma. Study context: HLA loss of heterozygosity: roughly 7.5% AIS, over 12% MIA, roughly 30% ADC, none AAH. Whole-study findings and limits: From normal lung to invasive adenocarcinoma, top clone frequencies appeared to decrease. T cell clonality was higher in KRAS-mutant than EGFR-mutant or wild-type nodules.

Notes on this clone: Its target is unknown.

Measured with immunoSEQ multiplex PCR; TCRdb has only the in-frame clones, and not every one. The sample has around 10,000 clones; nearly 90% are singletons. Germline lookup yields CDR1 MDHEN and CDR2 SYDVKM. The V gene lost 5 bases and the J gene lost 8 bases, with 12 bases spanning the gap. CDR3 size: 12 residues. H&E slides confirmed each diagnosis, reviewed by two pathologists independently. The sample was FFPE invasive lung adenocarcinoma tissue. V and J are TRBV28 and TRBJ1-1; D unclear. This TCR derives from a person aged 70 to 85 with invasive lung adenocarcinoma. Here the CDR3 reads CASSRVLREAFF. The CDR3 DNA reads TGTGCCAGCAGTCGGGTCCTTCGGGAAGCTTTCTTT.